The next 22 T cell receptor beta chains were all read from a single sample in a study of technical replicates of blood from several donors. The table came from immunoSEQ multiplex PCR; TCRdb's copy has only in-frame clones and leaves some out. The repertoire holds around 93,000 clones, with approximately 95% as singletons. Material for sequencing was T cells isolated from PBMCs. The receptors shown here come from a human donor in good health.

The chain has TRBV11-2 and TRBJ1-2; a possible D gene is TRBD1 (6 bases). Germline CDR1 reads SGHAT; CDR2 reads FQNNGV. This CDR3 is built from 13 residues. The V end lost 5 bases, the J end lost 7 bases, and 14 bases lay between the germline ends. CDR3 sequence: CASSLTGLGGYTF. For the CDR3, the DNA is TGTGCCAGCAGCCTAACAGGGCTAGGTGGCTACACCTTC.

The chain employs TRBV14 and TRBJ2-7; 9 bases match TRBD1. CDR3 length: 15 amino acids. V gave up 2 bases and J gave up 2 bases; unmatched junction bases: 4. Germline CDR1 SGHDN, CDR2 FVKESK. CDR3 amino acids: CASSQRTGGPYEQYF. In nucleotides, the CDR3 is TGTGCCAGCAGCCAAAGAACAGGGGGCCCCTACGAGCAGTACTTC.

This clone was recorded only once. The chain links TRBV11-2 to TRBJ1-2; 7 bases line up with TRBD1. The CDR3 has 11 amino acids. CDR1 is SGHAT and CDR2 is FQNNGV in the germline V gene. The V segment lost 4 bases and the J segment 8 bases; nucleotides outside the gene matches: 1. Here the CDR3 reads CASSSGGGYTF. The CDR3 DNA sequence: TGTGCCAGCAGCTCAGGGGGAGGCTACACCTTC. Using reference TRBV11-2 and TRBJ1-2 for the parts outside the CDR3, the full variable domain is EAGVAQSPRYKIIEKRQSVAFWCNPISGHATLYWYQQILGQGPKLLIQFQNNGVVDDSQLPKDRFSAERLKGVDSTLKIQPAKLEDSAVYLCASSSGGGYTFGSGTRLTVV.

This sequence joins TRBV30 and TRBJ2-7, with a possible D match to TRBD2 (6 bases). The CDR3 length is 13 residues. The germline V gene encodes CDR1 GTSNPN and CDR2 SVGIG (reference sequence). V lost 1 base and J 5 bases, leaving 12 bases between the germline ends. CDR3: CAWSGLVVNEQYF. CDR3 coding DNA: TGTGCCTGGAGTGGACTAGTAGTCAACGAGCAGTACTTC.

The chain couples TRBV15 to TRBJ1-2; TRBD1 aligns across 9 bases. The CDR3 loop spans 15 amino acids. The J segment lost 2 bases and the V segment lost 3 bases, leaving 4 bases of the junction unmatched. Germline values: CDR1 LNHNV, CDR2 YYDKDF (reference sequence). CDR3 DNA: TGTGCCACCAGCAGTATGACAGGGGGAAACTATGGCTACACCTTC. It is translated as CATSSMTGGNYGYTF.

The chain carries TRBV28 and TRBJ2-5, with TRBD2 identical over 7 bases. The CDR3 extends over 15 amino acids. Trimming at V came to 9 bases and at J to 4 bases, leaving 14 bases not matched to a gene. The V gene's germline CDR1 is MDHEN and CDR2 SYDVKM. CDR3 nucleotides: TGTGCCAGTGAAATTGGGAGGGCCTTGGGAGAGACCCAGTACTTC. Translated: CASEIGRALGETQYF.

This clone is a singleton in its sample. CDR3 bases: TGTGCCAGCTTGACCGGGACTACCACCTACGAGCAGTACTTC. It encodes CASLTGTTTYEQYF. V is TRBV2 and J is TRBJ2-7, with 7 bases fitting TRBD2. This CDR3 comprises 14 residues. V lost 8 bases, J lost 2 bases, and 9 bases stayed unmatched. In germline, CDR1 is SNHLY, CDR2 FYNNEI.

This clone appeared a single time. This rearrangement joins TRBV9 to TRBJ2-7, with a possible D match to TRBD1 (7 bases). Germline CDR1 is SGDLS and CDR2 is YYNGEE. V lost 5 bases and J 4 bases, leaving 10 bases between the germline ends. CDR3 length equals 12 residues. CDR3 region: CASSSGGYEQYF. DNA of the CDR3: TGTGCCAGCAGTTCAGGGGGGTACGAGCAGTACTTC.

This chain joins TRBV5-1 and TRBJ2-1, with 7 bases fitting TRBD2. The CDR3 totals 13 residues. V gave up 7 bases and J gave up 0 bases; unmatched junction bases: 1. The V gene's germline CDR1 is SGHRS and CDR2 YFSETQ. CDR3 sequence: CASGEGSYNEQFF. CDR3 sequence (DNA): TGCGCCAGCGGGGAGGGCTCCTACAATGAGCAGTTCTTC. The full variable domain, with the rest looked up from reference TRBV5-1 and TRBJ2-1, is KAGVTQTPRYLIKTRGQQVTLSCSPISGHRSVSWYQQTPGQGLQFLFEYFSETQRNKGNFPGRFSGRQFSNSRSEMNVSTLELGDSALYLCASGEGSYNEQFFGPGTRLTVL.

This clone has just one count. The V call is TRBV4-1, the J call TRBJ1-1; D uncertain. Trimming removed 4 bases from V and 0 bases from J, with 9 bases in between. CDR3 size: 14 residues. CDR1 and CDR2 from the germline V gene are MGHRA and YSYEKL. The CDR3 DNA follows: TGCGCCAGCAGCCGGGCTACGATGAACACTGAAGCTTTCTTT. This encodes CASSRATMNTEAFF.

The gene calls are TRBV30 and TRBJ2-7, with D perhaps matching TRBD2 (6 bases). Germline V gene lookup returns CDR1 GTSNPN and CDR2 SVGIG (reference sequence). The CDR3 covers 15 residues. Trimming shortened V by 0 bases and J by 0 bases, and 12 bases separated the two germline ends. This CDR3 is CAWSVGAGSSYEQYF. The CDR3 DNA reads as TGTGCCTGGAGTGTAGGGGCGGGATCCTCCTACGAGCAGTACTTC.

The rearrangement links TRBV5-1 to TRBJ2-5, with TRBD1 matching 7 bases. The V gene's germline CDR1 is SGHRS and CDR2 YFSETQ. CDR3 size: 18 residues. Unmatched junction bases numbered 13, after V lost 2 bases and J lost 0 bases. The CDR3 nucleotides read TGCGCCAGCAGCTTACCGGGACAGCCGTCAGCATACCAAGAGACCCAGTACTTC. It codes for CASSLPGQPSAYQETQYF.

There are a few counts of this clone. The chain has TRBV14 and TRBJ1-1; the match to TRBD1 covers 7 bases. V was pared by 0 bases and J by 5 bases, with 3 bases of the junction left unmatched. The CDR3 consists of 14 residues. Looked up from germline, CDR1 is SGHDN and CDR2 is FVKESK. The CDR3, as DNA: TGTGCCAGCAGCCAAGACACAGGGGCAACTGAAGCTTTCTTT. This gives the protein CASSQDTGATEAFF.

The rearrangement links TRBV4-1 to TRBJ1-3; D is unclear. Germline V lookup: CDR1 MGHRA, CDR2 YSYEKL. Trimming cost V 0 bases and J 8 bases, with 17 bases left between them. This CDR3 has 16 residues. CDR3 sequence: CASSQDRRREMHTIYF. CDR3 coding DNA: TGCGCCAGCAGCCAAGATCGGCGGAGGGAAATGCACACCATATATTTT.

J is TRBJ1-2 and V is TRBV19; 7 positions agree with TRBD1. The germline V gene encodes CDR1 LNHDA and CDR2 SQIVND (reference sequence). The CDR3 loop spans 12 amino acids. After removal of 10 bases from V and 2 bases from J, the junction contained 4 bases not matched to a gene. CDR3 in DNA: TGTGCCACCTTGACAGGGAACTATGGCTACACCTTC. It encodes CATLTGNYGYTF.

The genes are TRBV2 and TRBJ2-1; TRBD1 agrees at 7 bases. The CDR3 consists of 13 residues. V shed 10 bases and J 6 bases; nucleotides not matched to a gene: 9. Germline CDR1 is SNHLY and CDR2 is FYNNEI. DNA of the CDR3: TGTGCCACCCGGGACAGCCCCCTCAATGAGCAGTTCTTC. It translates to CATRDSPLNEQFF.

This chain connects TRBV28 to TRBJ2-7; D not certain. V shed 5 bases and J shed 4 bases, with 3 bases lying between them. This CDR3 is 10 amino acids long. The V gene's germline CDR1 is MDHEN and CDR2 SYDVKM. This CDR3 is CASSRYEQYF. The CDR3 DNA reads as TGTGCCAGCAGTCGTTACGAGCAGTACTTC.

The chain is built from TRBV4-3 and TRBJ2-2, with TRBD1 matching over 7 bases. This CDR3 is 15 amino acids long. V shed 2 bases, J shed 5 bases, and the junction held 5 bases outside the gene matches. Germline CDR1 is LGHNA and CDR2 is YSLEER. CDR3 sequence: CASSQRQGVTGELFF. The DNA for the CDR3 is TGCGCCAGCAGCCAAAGACAGGGAGTTACCGGGGAGCTGTTTTTT.

The chain uses TRBV6-1 and TRBJ1-1; D not certain. Deletions cut 7 bases from V and 8 bases from J, with 8 bases between. The CDR3 sequence is 10 residues long. The germline CDR1 and CDR2 sequences are MNHNS and SASEGT. CDR3 bases: TGTGCCAGCATGAGCCCGGAAGCTTTCTTT. Its translation: CASMSPEAFF.

V usage is TRBV4-2 and J usage is TRBJ1-2; no reliable D call. The CDR3 spans 14 residues. CDR1 LGHNA and CDR2 YNFKEQ come from the germline V gene. The V gene lost 0 bases and the J gene lost 5 bases, with 10 bases spanning the gap. CDR3: CASSQEVTSYGYTF. CDR3 nucleotides: TGTGCCAGCAGCCAAGAGGTAACTTCTTATGGCTACACCTTC.

This rearrangement joins TRBV7-9 to TRBJ2-1; D call uncertain. The V and J ends lost 2 bases and 0 bases respectively, with 11 bases between them. This CDR3 has 16 residues. CDR1 and CDR2 (germline): SEHNR, FQNEAQ (reference sequence). CDR3 amino acids: CASSLFSRSSYNEQFF. The CDR3 region has the DNA TGTGCCAGCAGCTTATTTAGCCGGAGCTCCTACAATGAGCAGTTCTTC.

This chain uses TRBV5-8 with TRBJ2-1; 9 bases align to TRBD1. Germline values: CDR1 SGHTS, CDR2 YDEGEE. The V segment lost 0 bases and the J segment 8 bases; nucleotides outside the gene matches: 9. This CDR3 is built from 16 residues. The DNA for the CDR3 is TGTGCCAGCAGCTTGGGACAGGGGGGGCGCATAGATGAGCAGTTCTTC. Translated, it gives CASSLGQGGRIDEQFF.